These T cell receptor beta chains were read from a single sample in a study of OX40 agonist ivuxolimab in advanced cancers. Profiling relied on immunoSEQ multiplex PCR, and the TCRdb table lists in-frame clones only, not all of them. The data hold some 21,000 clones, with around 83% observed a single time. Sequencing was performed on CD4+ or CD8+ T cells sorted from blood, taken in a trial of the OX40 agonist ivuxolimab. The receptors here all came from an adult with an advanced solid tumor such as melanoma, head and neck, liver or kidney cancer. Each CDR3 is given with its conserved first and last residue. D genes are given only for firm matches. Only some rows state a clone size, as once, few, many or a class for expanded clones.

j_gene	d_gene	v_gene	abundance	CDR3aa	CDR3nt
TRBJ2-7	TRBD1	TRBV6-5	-	CASNRDRTAEQYF	TGTGCCAGCAATAGGGACAGGACCGCCGAGCAGTACTTC
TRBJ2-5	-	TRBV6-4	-	CASSPEGGQQETQYF	TGTGCCAGCAGCCCCGAGGGGGGGCAGCAAGAGACCCAGTACTTC
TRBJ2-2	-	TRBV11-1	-	CASSLVGGELFF	TGTGCCAGCAGCTTAGTCGGTGGGGAGCTGTTTTTT
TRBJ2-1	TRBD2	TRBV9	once	CASSPPLAGRNEQFF	TGTGCCAGCAGCCCACCGCTAGCGGGAAGGAATGAGCAGTTCTTC
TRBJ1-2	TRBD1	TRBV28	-	CASSQDRGGPYGYTF	TGTGCCAGCAGTCAAGACAGGGGGGGACCCTATGGCTACACCTTC
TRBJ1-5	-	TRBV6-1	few	CASRAQGGNQPQHF	TGTGCCAGCAGGGCACAGGGTGGCAATCAGCCCCAGCATTTT
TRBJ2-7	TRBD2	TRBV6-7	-	CASSYSGLAGDLGLYEQYF	TGTGCCAGCAGTTACTCTGGACTAGCGGGAGATCTGGGGCTGTACGAGCAGTACTTC
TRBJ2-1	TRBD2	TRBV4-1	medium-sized	CASSQSSGSYEQFF	TGCGCCAGCAGCCAATCGAGCGGGAGCTATGAGCAGTTCTTC
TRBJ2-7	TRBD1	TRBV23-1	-	CAGGTGGCEQYF	TGCGCCGGGGGGACAGGGGGCTGCGAGCAGTACTTC
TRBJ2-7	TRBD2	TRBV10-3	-	CAISEVAGDRPEQYF	TGTGCCATCAGTGAAGTAGCGGGGGATAGGCCAGAGCAGTACTTC
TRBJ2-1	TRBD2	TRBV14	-	CASRGSSGRVDEQFF	TGTGCCAGCAGGGGGTCTAGCGGCCGTGTCGATGAGCAGTTCTTC
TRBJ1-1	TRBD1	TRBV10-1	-	CASSDRGNTEAFF	TGCGCCAGCTCCGACAGGGGAAACACTGAAGCTTTCTTT
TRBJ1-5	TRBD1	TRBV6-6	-	CASSTTGGSNQPQHF	TGTGCCAGCAGTACAACAGGGGGCAGCAATCAGCCCCAGCATTTT
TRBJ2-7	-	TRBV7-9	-	CASSPPEGGYEQYF	TGTGCCAGCAGTCCACCTGAGGGAGGCTACGAGCAGTACTTC
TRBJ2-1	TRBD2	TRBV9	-	CASSVSGRPYNEQFF	TGTGCCAGCAGCGTAAGCGGGAGACCCTACAATGAGCAGTTCTTC
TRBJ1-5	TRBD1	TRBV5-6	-	CASSSTGARQPQHF	TGTGCCAGCAGTTCGACAGGGGCGAGACAGCCCCAGCATTTT
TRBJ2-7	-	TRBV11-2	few	CASSFSDYEQYF	TGTGCCAGCAGCTTCTCCGACTACGAGCAGTACTTC
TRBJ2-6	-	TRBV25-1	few	CASMQGKLSGANVLTF	TGTGCCAGCATGCAGGGGAAATTATCTGGGGCCAACGTCCTGACTTTC
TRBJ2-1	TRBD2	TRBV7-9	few	CASSSAGASYNEQFF	TGTGCCAGCAGCTCAGCGGGAGCTTCCTACAATGAGCAGTTCTTC
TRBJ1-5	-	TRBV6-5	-	CASRNSDSNQPQHF	TGTGCCAGCAGAAACAGCGATAGCAATCAGCCCCAGCATTTT
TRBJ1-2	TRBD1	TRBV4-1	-	CASSQDPGTATGYTF	TGCGCCAGCAGCCAAGATCCGGGGACAGCCACTGGCTACACCTTC
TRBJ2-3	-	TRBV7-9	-	CASSQGQYRTDTQYF	TGTGCCAGCAGCCAAGGACAGTACCGCACAGATACGCAGTATTTT
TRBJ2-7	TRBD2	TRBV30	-	CAWSVRHSGRLNYEQYF	TGTGCCTGGAGTGTACGGCATAGCGGGAGACTTAACTACGAGCAGTACTTC
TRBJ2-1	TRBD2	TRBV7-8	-	CASSLRLAINEQFF	TGTGCCAGCAGCTTGAGACTAGCGATCAATGAGCAGTTCTTC
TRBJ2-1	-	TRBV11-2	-	CASTSAGSYNEQFF	TGTGCCAGCACCTCGGCGGGCTCCTACAATGAGCAGTTCTTC
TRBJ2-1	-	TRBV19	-	CASSIGGYGEQFF	TGTGCCAGTAGTATAGGGGGGTATGGTGAGCAGTTCTTC
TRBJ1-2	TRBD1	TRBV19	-	CASSQGQNYGYTF	TGTGCCAGTAGTCAGGGACAGAACTATGGCTACACCTTC
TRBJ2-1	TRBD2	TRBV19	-	CASSIAPAGDYNEQFF	TGTGCCAGTAGTATAGCCCCAGCGGGAGACTACAATGAGCAGTTCTTC
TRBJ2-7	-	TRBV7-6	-	CASSSATRAHEQYF	TGTGCCAGCAGCTCGGCGACAAGGGCCCACGAGCAGTACTTC
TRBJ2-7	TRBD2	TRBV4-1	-	CASSPEGLAAKDEQYF	TGCGCCAGCAGCCCAGAGGGTCTAGCGGCCAAGGACGAGCAGTACTTC
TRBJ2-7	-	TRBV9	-	CASSVGGDGYEQYF	TGTGCCAGCAGCGTAGGAGGAGACGGGTACGAGCAGTACTTC
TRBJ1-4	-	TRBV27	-	CASSFKSYAPNEKLFF	TGTGCCAGCAGTTTTAAATCCTACGCACCTAATGAAAAACTGTTTTTT
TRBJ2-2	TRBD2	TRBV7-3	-	CASSQAGLVSGELFF	TGTGCCAGCAGCCAAGCCGGACTAGTGAGCGGGGAGCTGTTTTTT
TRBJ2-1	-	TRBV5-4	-	CASSWTGNEQFF	TGTGCCAGCAGCTGGACTGGCAATGAGCAGTTCTTC
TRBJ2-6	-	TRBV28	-	CASSTSSSGAGANVLTF	TGTGCCAGCAGTACCTCTTCGAGTGGGGCTGGGGCCAACGTCCTGACTTTC
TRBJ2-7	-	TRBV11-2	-	CASSPPPGVESSYEQYF	TGTGCCAGCAGCCCCCCCCCGGGGGTTGAGAGCTCCTACGAGCAGTACTTC
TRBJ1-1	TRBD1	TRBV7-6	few	CASSLEWGQGDDEAFF	TGTGCCAGCAGCTTAGAGTGGGGGCAGGGGGATGATGAAGCTTTCTTT
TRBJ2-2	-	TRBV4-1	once	CASSQEEGRGELFF	TGCGCCAGCAGCCAAGAGGAAGGTCGAGGGGAGCTGTTTTTT
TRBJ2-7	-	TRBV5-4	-	CASSLRTGSYEQYF	TGTGCCAGCAGCCTGCGAACCGGCTCCTACGAGCAGTACTTC
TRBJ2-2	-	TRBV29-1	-	CSVERQGDLNTGELFF	TGCAGCGTTGAACGGCAGGGAGACCTTAACACCGGGGAGCTGTTTTTT
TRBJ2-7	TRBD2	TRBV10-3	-	CAISDRTSGRYEQYF	TGTGCCATCAGTGACCGGACTAGCGGGAGGTACGAGCAGTACTTC
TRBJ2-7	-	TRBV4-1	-	CASSQDYVTYEQYF	TGCGCCAGCAGCCAAGATTACGTAACCTACGAGCAGTACTTC
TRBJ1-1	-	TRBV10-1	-	CASRARTDTEAFF	TGCGCCAGCCGCGCTAGGACAGACACTGAAGCTTTCTTT
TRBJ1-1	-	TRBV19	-	CASSTSVNTEAFF	TGTGCCAGTAGTACTTCAGTGAACACTGAAGCTTTCTTT
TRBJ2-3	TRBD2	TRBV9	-	CASSVERTSSDTQYF	TGTGCCAGCAGCGTAGAAAGGACTAGCTCAGATACGCAGTATTTT
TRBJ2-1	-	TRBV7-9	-	CASSLASDPYNEQFF	TGTGCCAGCAGCTTAGCCAGCGATCCCTACAATGAGCAGTTCTTC
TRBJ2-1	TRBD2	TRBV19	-	CASSSQRGPLDEQFF	TGTGCCAGTAGTTCCCAGCGGGGGCCTCTGGATGAGCAGTTCTTC
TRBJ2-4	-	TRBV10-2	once	CASSEEGPIKNIQYF	TGCGCCAGCAGTGAGGAGGGGCCTATCAAAAACATTCAGTACTTC
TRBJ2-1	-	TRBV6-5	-	CASSYSGGGEQFF	TGTGCCAGCAGTTACTCGGGAGGAGGTGAGCAGTTCTTC
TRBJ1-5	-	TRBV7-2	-	CASSLAVGGTYQPQHF	TGTGCCAGCAGCTTAGCGGTCGGGGGAACATATCAGCCCCAGCATTTT
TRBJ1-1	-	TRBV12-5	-	CASSSRVNTEAFF	TGTGCTAGTTCATCGCGGGTGAACACTGAAGCTTTCTTT
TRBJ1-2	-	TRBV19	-	CASSLSGGGYGYTF	TGTGCCAGTAGTTTGTCGGGGGGCGGGTATGGCTACACCTTC
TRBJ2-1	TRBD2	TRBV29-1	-	CSVEGGNYNEQFF	TGCAGCGTTGAGGGGGGGAACTACAATGAGCAGTTCTTC
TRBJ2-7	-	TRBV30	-	CAWSVRHYEQYF	TGTGCCTGGAGTGTAAGGCACTACGAGCAGTACTTC
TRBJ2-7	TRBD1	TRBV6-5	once	CASSWRDRAYEQYF	TGTGCCAGCAGTTGGAGGGACAGGGCCTACGAGCAGTACTTC
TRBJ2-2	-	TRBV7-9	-	CASSLAQVAGELFF	TGTGCCAGCAGCTTAGCCCAGGTTGCCGGGGAGCTGTTTTTT